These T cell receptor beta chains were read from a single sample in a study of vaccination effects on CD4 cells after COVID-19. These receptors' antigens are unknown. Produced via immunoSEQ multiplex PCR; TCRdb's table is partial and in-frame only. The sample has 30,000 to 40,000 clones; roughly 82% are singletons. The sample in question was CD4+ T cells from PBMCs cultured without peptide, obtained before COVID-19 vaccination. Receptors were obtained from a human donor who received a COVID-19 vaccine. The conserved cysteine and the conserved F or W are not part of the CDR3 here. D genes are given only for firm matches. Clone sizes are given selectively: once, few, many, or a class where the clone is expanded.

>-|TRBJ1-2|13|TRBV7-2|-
ASSPWDGANYGYT
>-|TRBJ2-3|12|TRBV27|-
ASSLFEGGVRQY
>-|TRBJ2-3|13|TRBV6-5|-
ASSSLGRNTDTQY
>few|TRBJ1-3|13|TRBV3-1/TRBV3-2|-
ASSQDGSSGNTIY
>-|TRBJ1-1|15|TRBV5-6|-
ASSLVVGAVMNTEAF
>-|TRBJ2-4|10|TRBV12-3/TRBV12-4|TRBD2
ASSFGGDIQY
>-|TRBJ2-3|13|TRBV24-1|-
ATSDFTGSTDTQY
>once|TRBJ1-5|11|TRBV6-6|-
ASSSLNNQPQH
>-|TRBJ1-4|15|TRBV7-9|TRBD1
ASSLRTRGIFNEKLF
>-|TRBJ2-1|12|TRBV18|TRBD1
ASSPQGAQNEQF
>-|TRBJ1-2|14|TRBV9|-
ASSDHSLPGDYGYT
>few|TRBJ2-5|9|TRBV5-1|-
ASSPEETQY
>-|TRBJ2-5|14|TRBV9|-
ASGGGGSGAQETQY
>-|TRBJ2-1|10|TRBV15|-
ATSRVNNEQF
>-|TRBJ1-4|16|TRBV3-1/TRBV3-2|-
ASSQGSQPLRVNEKLF
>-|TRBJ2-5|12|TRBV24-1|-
ATSDPRTPTTQY